This T cell receptor beta chain came from a study of cytomegalovirus exposure and HLA in healthy donors. As concerns this clone: Its antigen is not identified.

Notes on the study in general: Among the CMV-associated chains, three were confirmed in vitro as specific for CMV antigens.

Trimming at V came to 5 bases and at J to 6 bases, leaving 7 bases not matched to a gene. The CDR3 totals 15 residues. The germline V gene has CDR1 SEHNR and CDR2 FQNEAQ (reference sequence). With 60 Vbeta and 13 Jbeta primers, the PCR was carried out. The assay was immunoSEQ multiplex PCR, and TCRdb's table has in-frame clones only and misses some. The sample lists approximately 110,000 clones; 77% were seen once. The receptor's source is a human donor in good health. This sequence joins TRBV7-9 and TRBJ1-2; TRBD1 aligns across 12 bases. Specimen: PBMCs. This CDR3 is CASSESRDRGHGYTF. The CDR3 coding sequence is TGTGCCAGCAGCGAGAGCCGGGACAGGGGGCATGGCTACACCTTC.